The 5 T cell receptor beta chains in this list originate from one sample, sequenced in a study of Ad26.COV2.S vaccination and SARS-CoV-2 variants. Treatment defined: about 20 received Ad26.COV2.S at low or high dose, single or two shots; about five received placebo; per-sample allocation not given. Day 63 following the first vaccine or placebo injection was when the samples were taken. The data were produced by immunoSEQ multiplex PCR, yet TCRdb's version contains in-frame clones alone and is incomplete. Of some 640,000 clones listed, roughly 90% were seen once; the top ten hold about 1.5%. Sequences were derived from peripheral blood, sampled in a trial of Ad26.COV2.S vaccine versus placebo. Receptor source: a person between 18 and 59 years old who received the Ad26.COV2.S COVID-19 vaccine or a placebo.

V is TRBV30 and J is TRBJ1-2; 7 nucleotides line up with TRBD1. After removal of 3 bases from V and 8 bases from J, the junction contained 12 bases not matched to a gene. Germline lookup yields CDR1 GTSNPN and CDR2 SVGIG (reference sequence). The CDR3 has 14 amino acids. CDR3 sequence reads: CAWRVAGGQWGYTF. The CDR3 coding sequence is TGTGCCTGGAGGGTGGCAGGGGGTCAGTGGGGCTACACCTTC.

The V and J genes are TRBV7-3 and TRBJ1-4, with TRBD1 matching over 11 bases. The germline CDR1 and CDR2 sequences are SGHTA and FQGTGA. The J segment lost 11 bases and the V segment lost 5 bases, leaving 10 bases of the junction unmatched. The CDR3 spans 15 residues. The CDR3 DNA is TGTGCCAGCAGCCCACAAGGACAGGGGGCGTTGAAACTGTTTTTT. Translating gives CASSPQGQGALKLFF.

This sequence joins TRBV30 and TRBJ1-3; possibly TRBD1 for D (6 bases). CDR1 GTSNPN and CDR2 SVGIG come from the germline V gene (reference sequence). Trimming took off 2 bases at V and 0 bases at J, with 14 bases between the two ends. CDR3 size: 16 residues. The CDR3 here is CAWSPPRTVSGNTIYF. The CDR3, as DNA: TGTGCCTGGAGTCCTCCCCGGACAGTCTCTGGAAACACCATATATTTT.

V is TRBV7-2 and J is TRBJ1-5; no definite D call. Germline V gene lookup returns CDR1 SGHTA and CDR2 FQGNSA. CDR3 length equals 14 residues. The V gene lost 5 bases and the J gene lost 4 bases, with 12 bases spanning the gap. The CDR3 loop is CASSPRRENQPQHF. CDR3 DNA sequence: TGTGCCAGCAGCCCTCGACGGGAAAATCAGCCCCAGCATTTT.

Regarding this clone: Sequence at one end of the junction differs from germline and may be a read error. The V call is TRBV6-6, the J call TRBJ2-1; TRBD2 agrees at 9 bases. The CDR3 sequence is 16 residues long. Germline values: CDR1 MNHNY, CDR2 SVGAGI (reference sequence). Written as DNA, the CDR3 is TGTGCCAGCAGTGACTCGGGGCGGGAGGGCCCAGGTGAGCAGTTCTTC. It specifies CASSDSGREGPGEQFF.